This T cell receptor (beta chain) was found in a study of PD-1 blockade in classical Hodgkin lymphoma. General study results and limits: Although disease activity or prior therapy may be involved, causes of the repertoire differences remain undefined.

All patients relapsed after autologous stem cell transplantation, and brentuximab vedotin exposure varied. TCRdb's table, derived via immunoSEQ multiplex PCR, lists solely in-frame clones and lacks some. The sample carries around 99,000 clones, roughly 76% recorded once. From germline, CDR1 is MGHRA and CDR2 YSYEKL. The CDR3 has 14 amino acids. With regard to this clone: What it recognizes is unknown.

Material: peripheral blood mononuclear cells (PBMCs), obtained before the second cycle of nivolumab. The sequence was collected from a human donor with classical Hodgkin lymphoma. The chain recombines TRBV4-1 with TRBJ2-5; D gene unclear. The J call is doubtful: the DNA matches TRBJ2-7 better. The CDR3 sequence is CASSQGTTRSEQYF. CDR3 in DNA: TGCGCCAGCAGCCAAGGGACGACGAGGTCCGAGCAGTACTTC.